What follows describes a single T cell receptor beta chain. The sample belongs to a study of blood T cell repertoires in COVID-19. Overall study: COVID-19 samples, acute and convalescent, were from the United States, Italy and Spain.

CDR3 length: 14 amino acids. Germline lookup yields CDR1 MNHEY and CDR2 SVGAGI. After removal of 10 bases from V and 4 bases from J, the junction contained 8 bases not matched to a gene. Profiled with immunoSEQ multiplex PCR; TCRdb holds only in-frame clones, not every one. The sample contains 130,000 or so clones, roughly 79% of which appear only once. The source material was peripheral blood. The sequence was obtained from a human donor in a cohort sampled during active COVID-19. The V and J genes are TRBV6-5 and TRBJ1-5, with TRBD1 matching over 9 bases. The CDR3 protein is CATKTGTGNQPQHF. CDR3 DNA sequence: TGTGCCACCAAAACAGGGACAGGGAATCAGCCCCAGCATTTT.